One and the same sample provided the 20 T cell receptor beta chains below, sequenced in a study of beta chain features in type 1 diabetes. Findings of the study overall: Significant though moderate, a shortening of TCRB CDR3s appeared in all four CD4+ subsets of Type 1 diabetes patients.

For these TCRs, the target antigens are not known. The authors reverse transcribed all of the isolated RNA, so sequencing captured expressed TCRB transcripts. Sequenced by immunoSEQ multiplex PCR; TCRdb stores in-frame clones only, minus some. There are 28,000 or so clones in the sample; less than 65% occur only once, and about 2.2% lies in the top ten. The sequenced sample was Tregs from blood. These receptors all stem from a woman younger than 45 with type 1 diabetes.

This chain connects TRBV5-1 to TRBJ1-1; TRBD1 matches 7 bases. CDR1 is SGHRS, CDR2 YFSETQ, per germline. The CDR3 spans 14 residues. The J segment lost 4 bases and the V segment lost 0 bases, leaving 3 bases of the junction unmatched. The CDR3 coding sequence is TGCGCCAGCAGCTTGGCTTCAGGGGGCACTGAAGCTTTCTTT. It specifies CASSLASGGTEAFF.

DNA for the CDR3: TGCGCCAGCAGCCCCCCCCAGGGTGGGGTTATCGAAGCTTTCTTT. It encodes CASSPPQGGVIEAFF. The chain employs TRBV4-1 and TRBJ1-1; a weak D match, TRBD1 (5 bases). Germline CDR1 is MGHRA and CDR2 is YSYEKL. V lost 4 bases and J lost 8, with 20 bases in between. The CDR3 has 15 amino acids.

This rearrangement joins TRBV5-1 to TRBJ1-6; TRBD1 aligns across 10 bases. This CDR3 has 15 residues. Germline V gene sequence: CDR1 SGHRS, CDR2 YFSETQ. V shed 0 bases, J shed 10 bases, and the junction held 4 bases outside the gene matches. The CDR3 sequence is CASSLEGQGQSPLHF. Written as DNA, the CDR3 is TGCGCCAGCAGCTTGGAGGGACAGGGGCAATCACCCCTCCACTTT.

The chain is built from TRBV5-1 and TRBJ1-3, with 7 bases aligning to TRBD1. CDR1 SGHRS and CDR2 YFSETQ come from the germline V gene. This CDR3 is 16 amino acids long. The V and J ends lost 0 bases and 3 bases, in that order; junction bases with no gene match: 6. The CDR3 loop is CASSLEGAGLGNTIYF. DNA of the CDR3: TGCGCCAGCAGCTTGGAGGGGGCAGGTCTTGGAAACACCATATATTTT.

Only a few counts were recorded for this clone. This chain links TRBV4-2 with TRBJ1-5; TRBD1 matches 7 bases. The V segment lost 4 bases and the J segment 4 bases; nucleotides outside the gene matches: 10. Germline V gives CDR1 LGHNA, CDR2 YNFKEQ. This CDR3 has 16 residues. The CDR3 loop is CASSPSGAGGNQPQHF. The CDR3, as DNA: TGTGCCAGCAGCCCCAGTGGGGCAGGGGGAAATCAGCCCCAGCATTTT.

This clone was found a few times. This chain joins TRBV29-1 and TRBJ2-5; D might be TRBD1 (5 bases). V shed 4 bases and J shed 2 bases, with 8 bases lying between them. This CDR3 is 12 amino acids long. Germline assignment: CDR1 SQVTM and CDR2 ANQGSEA. CDR3 nucleotides: TGCAGCGTTGGGGCAGGGCAAGAGACCCAGTACTTC. Translating it yields CSVGAGQETQYF.

This chain connects TRBV6-1 to TRBJ2-7; a possible D gene is TRBD1 (5 bases). Trimming removed 6 bases at V and 4 bases at J, with 16 bases between. The CDR3 consists of 14 residues. Germline CDR1 reads MNHNS; CDR2 reads SASEGT. The CDR3 DNA sequence: TGTGCCAGCAGGACCCTAGGGGTGGGGTACGAGCAGTACTTC. Translation gives CASRTLGVGYEQYF.

The chain combines TRBV7-2 with TRBJ2-5; 7 nucleotides match TRBD1. Gene TRBJ2-7 matches the end of the DNA better, so the J call may be wrong. There are 15 residues in the CDR3. In germline, CDR1 is SGHTA, CDR2 FQGNSA. The CDR3 region has the DNA TGTGCCAGCAGCTCGAGACAGGGATTACTCGACGAGCAGTACTTC. Protein product: CASSSRQGLLDEQYF.

This chain links TRBV2 with TRBJ2-7, with D possibly being TRBD2 (6 bases). Trimming left V 4 bases short and J 6 bases short, with 10 bases between. Per germline, CDR1 SNHLY and CDR2 FYNNEI. The CDR3 extends over 12 amino acids. The CDR3 nucleotides read TGTGCCAGCAGTGGAGACGGGGGCGAGCAGTACTTC. Translation gives CASSGDGGEQYF.

The chain links TRBV6-1 to TRBJ1-2, with 8 bases aligning to TRBD1. In germline, CDR1 is MNHNS, CDR2 SASEGT. The V and J ends lost 5 bases and 4 bases, in that order; junction bases with no gene match: 3. The CDR3 loop spans 13 amino acids. Written as DNA, the CDR3 is TGTGCCAGCAGTCTTACAGGGGGCTATGGCTACACCTTC. This codes for CASSLTGGYGYTF.

This sequence joins TRBV18 and TRBJ2-1; TRBD2 aligns across 11 bases. This CDR3 spans 17 amino acids. Trimming removed 1 base from V and 7 bases from J; junction bases left unmatched: 9. CDR1 is KGHSH and CDR2 is LQKENI in the germline V gene. CDR3 in amino acids: CASSPLTSGTVWNEQFF. CDR3 nucleotide sequence: TGTGCCAGCTCACCACTGACTAGCGGGACAGTTTGGAATGAGCAGTTCTTC. The full variable domain, in which reference TRBV18 and TRBJ2-1 provide the parts outside the CDR3, is NAGVMQNPRHLVRRRGQEARLRCSPMKGHSHVYWYRQLPEEGLKFMVYLQKENIIDESGMPKERFSAEFPKEGPSILRIQQVVRGDSAAYFCASSPLTSGTVWNEQFFGPGTRLTVL.

The V and J genes are TRBV2 and TRBJ2-7; 7 nucleotides match TRBD1. Unmatched junction bases numbered 8, after V lost 6 bases and J lost 6 bases. The CDR3 is made up of 13 amino acids. Germline assignment: CDR1 SNHLY and CDR2 FYNNEI. This chain's CDR3 is CASSDRDWSEQYF. The CDR3 nucleotides read TGTGCCAGCAGCGACAGGGATTGGAGCGAGCAGTACTTC.

V and J are TRBV18 and TRBJ1-1, with 9 bases that match TRBD1. CDR3 size: 14 residues. The V segment lost 5 bases and the J segment 6 bases; nucleotides outside the gene matches: 7. Germline assignment: CDR1 KGHSH and CDR2 LQKENI. The chain's CDR3 is CASSSGQGTAEAFF. In nucleotides, the CDR3 is TGTGCCAGCTCATCCGGACAGGGGACCGCTGAAGCTTTCTTT. The complete variable domain, with remaining parts taken from reference TRBV18 and TRBJ1-1, reads NAGVMQNPRHLVRRRGQEARLRCSPMKGHSHVYWYRQLPEEGLKFMVYLQKENIIDESGMPKERFSAEFPKEGPSILRIQQVVRGDSAAYFCASSSGQGTAEAFFGQGTRLTVV.

The V call is TRBV28, the J call TRBJ1-2, with D perhaps matching TRBD1 (6 bases). This CDR3 contains 15 residues. V lost 3 bases to trimming and J lost 8 bases, with 19 bases between them. Germline-derived CDR1 and CDR2 are MDHEN and SYDVKM. CDR3 DNA: TGTGCCAGCAGTTTCCGGTCTCGGGGGGCGGGAGGCTACACCTTC. This translates into CASSFRSRGAGGYTF.

The rearrangement joins TRBV5-1 to TRBJ2-7; 8 nucleotides match TRBD2. The germline gives CDR1 SGHRS, CDR2 YFSETQ. The ends lost 0 bases at V and 2 bases at J; junction bases unmatched: 13. The CDR3 runs to 18 residues. This chain's CDR3 is CASSLAPGLAGSTYEQYF. The CDR3 DNA follows: TGCGCCAGCAGCTTGGCCCCCGGGCTAGCGGGTAGTACCTACGAGCAGTACTTC.

This chain uses TRBV5-1 with TRBJ1-2; D gene uncertain. CDR1 is SGHRS, CDR2 YFSETQ, per germline. The CDR3 spans 13 residues. The V end was cut by 4 bases, the J end by 3 bases, with 10 bases between. Here the CDR3 reads CASSLDGYYGYTF. CDR3 DNA: TGCGCCAGCAGCCTAGACGGATACTATGGCTACACCTTC.

The sample holds one count of this clone. The chain recombines TRBV29-1 with TRBJ2-3; 7 positions match TRBD2. CDR3 length equals 14 residues. The V gene's germline CDR1 is SQVTM and CDR2 ANQGSEA. V lost 4 bases, J lost 0 bases, and 4 bases stayed unmatched. CDR3 loop: CSVAQAGSTDTQYF. The CDR3, as DNA: TGCAGCGTTGCCCAAGCGGGGAGCACAGATACGCAGTATTTT.

This clone has a handful of counts. The chain is built from TRBV7-9 and TRBJ2-1; TRBD1 is a possible D gene (6 bases). The length of the CDR3 is 15 residues. V shed 4 bases and J shed 4 bases, with 14 bases lying between them. Germline CDR1 and CDR2: SEHNR and FQNEAQ (reference sequence). CDR3 residues: CASSSRGMAYNEQFF. CDR3 bases: TGTGCCAGCAGCTCCAGGGGAATGGCTTACAATGAGCAGTTCTTC. Combining the CDR3 with reference TRBV7-9 and TRBJ2-1 gives the whole variable domain DTGVSQNPRHKITKRGQNVTFRCDPISEHNRLYWYRQTLGQGPEFLTYFQNEAQLEKSRLLSDRFSAERPKGSFSTLEIQRTEQGDSAMYLCASSSRGMAYNEQFFGPGTRLTVL.

The V and J genes are TRBV4-1 and TRBJ2-2; 7 bases are a match to TRBD1. Germline V gene data show CDR1 as MGHRA and CDR2 as YSYEKL. This CDR3 is built from 15 residues. With V trimmed by 3 bases and J by 4 bases, 5 bases remained unmatched. The chain's CDR3 is CASSQLDRTTGELFF. The CDR3 nucleotides read TGCGCCAGCAGCCAGCTGGACAGGACCACCGGGGAGCTGTTTTTT.

This clone was seen just once. V is TRBV11-2 and J is TRBJ1-1; a weak D match, TRBD1 (5 bases). The CDR3 has 13 amino acids. The V gene lost 3 bases and the J gene lost 7 bases, with 12 bases spanning the gap. Per the germline V gene, CDR1 is SGHAT and CDR2 is FQNNGV. DNA for the CDR3: TGTGCCAGCAGCTTTACAAGACAGAATGAAGCTTTCTTT. Its translation is CASSFTRQNEAFF.